Sequencing of this TCR beta chain was carried out in a study of T cells after yellow fever vaccination. General study points: There were almost no vaccine-responding clonotypes detectable in the sorted memory subsets on day 0. Re-detected after boosting: most primary clones, around 97% of CD4 and about 89% of CD8.

Via MiXCR, TCRdb re-called the 5' RACE reads, giving one row per CDR3 protein. This table has over 25,000 distinct CDR3 sequences, about 10% appearing once. This clonotype was recorded at least ten times. This sequence was found in a man between 18 and 35 years old who received the YFV17D yellow fever vaccine. The sequenced sample was PBMCs, either bulk or a sorted T-cell subset (CD4+, CD8+, memory, or dextramer-sorted; not recorded which), obtained roughly 14 days after the first yellow fever vaccination.

CDR3 region: CASSLGVGNGPQETQYF. As DNA, the CDR3 is TGTGCCAGCAGTCTAGGTGTGGGGAACGGGCCTCAAGAGACCCAGTACTTC. The chain joins TRBV12-3 or TRBV12-4 to TRBJ2-5, with D unclear. This CDR3 region has 17 residues. V lost 5 bases, J lost 2 bases, and 21 bases lay in between.